The clone carrying this TCR beta chain was seen many times. The CDR3 has 13 amino acids. Germline V lookup: CDR1 ENHRY, CDR2 SYGVKD. The trim removed 7 bases at V and 6 bases at J, leaving 5 bases unmatched. The data were obtained in a study of T-cell memory formation after mild COVID-19. TCRdb re-called the 5' RACE reads with MiXCR, one entry per CDR3 protein. Here the sample spans hundreds of thousands of distinct CDR3 sequences, roughly 17% being singletons. Sequencing used PBMCs or a T cell subset sorted from them (not recorded which). This TCR was sampled from a man younger than 35 who had mild COVID-19 (a few samples of this study predate the infection). Cell type and time point are not known. The chain uses TRBV10-3 and TRBJ1-2, with 10 bases lining up with TRBD1. The CDR3 sequence: CAINTGTGDGYTF. CDR3 sequence (DNA): TGTGCCATCAATACCGGGACAGGGGATGGCTACACCTTC.